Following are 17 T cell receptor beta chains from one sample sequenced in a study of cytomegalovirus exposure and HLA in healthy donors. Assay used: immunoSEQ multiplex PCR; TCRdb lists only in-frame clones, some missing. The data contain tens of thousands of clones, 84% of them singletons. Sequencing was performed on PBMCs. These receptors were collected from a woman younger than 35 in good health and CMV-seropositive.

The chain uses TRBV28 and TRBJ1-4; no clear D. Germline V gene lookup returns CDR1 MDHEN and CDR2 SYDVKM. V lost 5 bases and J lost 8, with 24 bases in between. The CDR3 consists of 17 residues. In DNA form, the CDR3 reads TGTGCCAGCAGTCCGTACTATCAAGGGAGTTGGGCGGAAAAACTGTTTTTT. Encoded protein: CASSPYYQGSWAEKLFF.

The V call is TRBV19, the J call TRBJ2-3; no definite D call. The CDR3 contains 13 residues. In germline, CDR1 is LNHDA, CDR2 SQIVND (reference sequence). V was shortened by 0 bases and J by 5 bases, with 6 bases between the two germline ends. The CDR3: CASSIDRRDTQYF. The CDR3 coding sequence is TGTGCCAGTAGTATAGATCGGAGAGATACGCAGTATTTT.

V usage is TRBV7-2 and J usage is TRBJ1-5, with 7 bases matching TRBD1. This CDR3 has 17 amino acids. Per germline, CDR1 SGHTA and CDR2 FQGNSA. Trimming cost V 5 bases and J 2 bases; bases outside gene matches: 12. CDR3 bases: TGTGCCAGCAGCCGAGGGACAGCCCCAAGGGGCAATCAGCCCCAGCATTTT. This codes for CASSRGTAPRGNQPQHF. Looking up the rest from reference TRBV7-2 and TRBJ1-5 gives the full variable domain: GAGVSQSPSNKVTEKGKDVELRCDPISGHTALYWYRQSLGQGLEFLIYFQGNSAPDKSGLPSDRFSAERTGGSVSTLTIQRTQQEDSAVYLCASSRGTAPRGNQPQHFGDGTRLSIL.

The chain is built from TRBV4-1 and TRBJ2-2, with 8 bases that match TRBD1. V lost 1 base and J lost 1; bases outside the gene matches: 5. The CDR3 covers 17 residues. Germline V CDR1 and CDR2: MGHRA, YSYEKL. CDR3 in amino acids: CASSQGPGQGNTGELFF. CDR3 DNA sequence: TGCGCCAGCAGCCAAGGCCCAGGACAGGGGAACACCGGGGAGCTGTTTTTT.

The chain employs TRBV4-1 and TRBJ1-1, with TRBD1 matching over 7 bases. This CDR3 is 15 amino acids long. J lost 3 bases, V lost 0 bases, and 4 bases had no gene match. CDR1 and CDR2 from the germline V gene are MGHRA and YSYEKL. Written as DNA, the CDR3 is TGCGCCAGCAGCCAAGATGGCACAGGGGACACTGAAGCTTTCTTT. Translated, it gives CASSQDGTGDTEAFF.

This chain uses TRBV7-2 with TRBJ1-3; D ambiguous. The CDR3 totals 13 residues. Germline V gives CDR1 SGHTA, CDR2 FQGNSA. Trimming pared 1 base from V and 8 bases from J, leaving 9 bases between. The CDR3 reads CASSLGSLDTIYF. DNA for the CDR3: TGTGCCAGCAGCTTAGGCTCGCTAGACACCATATATTTT. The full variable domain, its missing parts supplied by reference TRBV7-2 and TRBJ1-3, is GAGVSQSPSNKVTEKGKDVELRCDPISGHTALYWYRQSLGQGLEFLIYFQGNSAPDKSGLPSDRFSAERTGGSVSTLTIQRTQQEDSAVYLCASSLGSLDTIYFGEGSWLTVV.

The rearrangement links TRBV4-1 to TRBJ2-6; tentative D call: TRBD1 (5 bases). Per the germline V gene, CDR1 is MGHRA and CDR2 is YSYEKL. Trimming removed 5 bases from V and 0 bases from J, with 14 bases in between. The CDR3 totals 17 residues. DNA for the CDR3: TGCGCCAGCAGCACTCAGACAGCCCGCTCTGGGGCCAACGTCCTGACTTTC. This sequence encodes CASSTQTARSGANVLTF.

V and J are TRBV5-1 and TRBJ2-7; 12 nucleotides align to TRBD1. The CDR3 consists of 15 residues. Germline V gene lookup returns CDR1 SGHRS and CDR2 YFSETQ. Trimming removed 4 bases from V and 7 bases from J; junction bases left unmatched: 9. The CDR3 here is CASSPSGTGGLEQYF. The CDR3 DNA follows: TGCGCCAGCAGCCCGTCCGGGACAGGGGGCCTGGAGCAGTACTTC.

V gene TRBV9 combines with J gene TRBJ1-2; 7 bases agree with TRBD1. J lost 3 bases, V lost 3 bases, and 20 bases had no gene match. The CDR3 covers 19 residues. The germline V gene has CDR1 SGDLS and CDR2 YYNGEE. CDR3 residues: CASSASRDSPTPTYYGYTF. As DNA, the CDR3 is TGTGCCAGCAGCGCGTCCCGGGACAGTCCGACCCCAACCTACTATGGCTACACCTTC.

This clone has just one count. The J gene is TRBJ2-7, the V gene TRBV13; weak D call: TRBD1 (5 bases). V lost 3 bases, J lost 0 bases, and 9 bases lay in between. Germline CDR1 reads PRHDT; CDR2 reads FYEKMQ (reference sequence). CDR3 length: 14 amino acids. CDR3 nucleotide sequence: TGTGCCAGCAGCTTGGGGCTCCTCTCCTACGAGCAGTACTTC. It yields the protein CASSLGLLSYEQYF.

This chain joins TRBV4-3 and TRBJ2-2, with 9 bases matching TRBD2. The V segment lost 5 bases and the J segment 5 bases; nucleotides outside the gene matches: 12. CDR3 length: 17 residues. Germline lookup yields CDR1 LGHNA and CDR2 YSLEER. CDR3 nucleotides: TGCGCCAGCAGCTCCTCGGGACTAGCCTCAAGGACCGGGGAGCTGTTTTTT. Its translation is CASSSSGLASRTGELFF.

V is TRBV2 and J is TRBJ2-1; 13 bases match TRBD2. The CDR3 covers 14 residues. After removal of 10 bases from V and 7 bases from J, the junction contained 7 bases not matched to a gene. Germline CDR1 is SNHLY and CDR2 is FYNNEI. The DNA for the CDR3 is TGTGCCACCGCCGGACTAGCGGGGGTGAATGAGCAGTTCTTC. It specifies CATAGLAGVNEQFF.

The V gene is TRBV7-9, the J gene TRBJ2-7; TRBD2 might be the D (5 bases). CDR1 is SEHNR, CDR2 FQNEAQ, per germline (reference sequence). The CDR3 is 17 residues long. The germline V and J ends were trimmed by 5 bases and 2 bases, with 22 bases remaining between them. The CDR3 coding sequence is TGTGCCAGCAGCCCTCAAAAAGGGCTAGCCCTTCCCTACGAGCAGTACTTC. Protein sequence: CASSPQKGLALPYEQYF.

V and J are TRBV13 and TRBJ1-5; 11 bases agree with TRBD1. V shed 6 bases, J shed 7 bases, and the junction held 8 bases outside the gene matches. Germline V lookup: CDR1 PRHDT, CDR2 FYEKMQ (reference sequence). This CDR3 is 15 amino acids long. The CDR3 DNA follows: TGTGCCAGCAGTGAGGGACAGGGGGATAGACAGCCCCAGCATTTT. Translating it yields CASSEGQGDRQPQHF.

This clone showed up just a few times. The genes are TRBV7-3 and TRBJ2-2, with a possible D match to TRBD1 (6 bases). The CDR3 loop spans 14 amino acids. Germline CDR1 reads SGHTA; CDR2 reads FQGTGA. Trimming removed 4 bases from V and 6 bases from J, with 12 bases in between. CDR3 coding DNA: TGTGCCAGCAGCTCGTTACAGGGCCCCGGGGAGCTGTTTTTT. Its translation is CASSSLQGPGELFF.

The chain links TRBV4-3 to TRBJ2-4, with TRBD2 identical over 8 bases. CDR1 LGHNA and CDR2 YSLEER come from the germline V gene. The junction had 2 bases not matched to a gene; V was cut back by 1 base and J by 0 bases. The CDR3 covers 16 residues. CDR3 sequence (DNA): TGCGCCAGCAGCCAAGTGCTAGCGGGAGCCAAAAACATTCAGTACTTC. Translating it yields CASSQVLAGAKNIQYF.

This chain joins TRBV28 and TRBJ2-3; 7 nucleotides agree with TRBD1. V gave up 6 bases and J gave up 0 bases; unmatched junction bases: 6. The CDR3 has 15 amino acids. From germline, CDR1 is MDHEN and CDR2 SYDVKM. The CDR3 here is CASSLGTASTDTQYF. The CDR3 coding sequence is TGTGCCAGCAGCCTAGGGACAGCTAGCACAGATACGCAGTATTTT.